This T cell receptor beta chain is drawn from a study of cytomegalovirus exposure and HLA in healthy donors. Remarks on this clone: The antigen remains unidentified.

The CDR3 runs to 15 residues. Trimming removed 2 bases from V and 2 bases from J, with 11 bases in between. Germline lookup yields CDR1 SGHTS and CDR2 YDEGEE. It was with 60 Vbeta and 13 Jbeta primers that the PCR ran. The table came from immunoSEQ multiplex PCR; TCRdb's copy has only in-frame clones and leaves some out. This sample carries around 300,000 clones, about 66% of them seen once, and the ten largest clones take 2% to 2.5%. Study findings and constraints: Later on, an analysis found that several of the most significant clusters appeared to be linked to common viral pathogens, which included parvovirus B19.

Sequencing used PBMCs. The rearrangement links TRBV5-8 to TRBJ1-5, with a weak D call TRBD1 (6 bases). The source is a female donor in good health and CMV-seronegative. CDR3 region: CASSLGGARNQPQHF. CDR3 DNA: TGTGCCAGCAGCTTAGGGGGGGCACGCAATCAGCCCCAGCATTTT.